Listed here are 9 T cell receptor beta chains from one sample, sequenced in a study of OX40 agonist ivuxolimab in advanced cancers. The repertoire was sequenced with immunoSEQ multiplex PCR; TCRdb's copy has only in-frame clones and lacks some. The sample gives approximately 19,000 clones, about three quarters of which show up once; about 47% is in the top ten. The sample was CD4+ or CD8+ T cells sorted from blood, taken in a trial of the OX40 agonist ivuxolimab. The receptors were sampled from an adult with an advanced solid tumor such as melanoma, head and neck, liver or kidney cancer.

The CDR3 bases are TGTGCCAGCAGCCAAGTCAGCTCCAATGAGCAGTTCTTC. This encodes CASSQVSSNEQFF. V is TRBV4-2 and J is TRBJ2-1; D unresolved. This CDR3 contains 13 residues. Germline V gene data show CDR1 as LGHNA and CDR2 as YNFKEQ. Trimming stripped 1 base from V and 6 bases from J, with 7 bases between.

This sequence joins TRBV15 and TRBJ2-2, with D uncertain. The CDR3 spans 17 residues. The V gene's germline CDR1 is LNHNV and CDR2 YYDKDF (reference sequence). V was cut by 5 bases and J by 3 bases, with 19 bases left in between. The CDR3 is CATSRVRVGFYTGELFF. The CDR3 nucleotides read TGTGCCACCAGCCGCGTACGGGTTGGGTTTTACACCGGGGAGCTGTTTTTT.

This clone was observed a few times. The V and J genes are TRBV4-2 and TRBJ2-2, with 11 positions matching TRBD2. Germline V lookup: CDR1 LGHNA, CDR2 YNFKEQ. Unmatched junction bases numbered 6, after V lost 1 base and J lost 5 bases. The CDR3 has 17 residues. CDR3 sequence reads: CASSQVGSGRATGELFF. The CDR3 nucleotides read TGTGCCAGCAGCCAAGTCGGTAGCGGGAGGGCGACCGGGGAGCTGTTTTTT.

Judged by abundance, this clone is large (0.1 to 1%). This chain uses TRBV19 with TRBJ1-6; D not resolved. Trimming pared 8 bases from V and 7 bases from J, leaving 12 bases between. The CDR3 has 13 residues. Germline CDR1 and CDR2: LNHDA and SQIVND (reference sequence). The CDR3 loop reads CASAGSGNSPLHF. The DNA for the CDR3 is TGTGCCAGTGCGGGTTCGGGGAATTCACCCCTCCACTTT.

This rearrangement joins TRBV7-3 to TRBJ2-1; no clear D gene. CDR3 length equals 14 residues. V was pared by 0 bases and J by 8 bases, with 11 bases between. The V gene's germline CDR1 is SGHTA and CDR2 FQGTGA. The CDR3 region is CASSLTPGPDEQFF. The CDR3 nucleotides are TGTGCCAGCAGCTTAACCCCCGGCCCCGATGAGCAGTTCTTC.

The V gene is TRBV29-1, the J gene TRBJ2-7; D gene uncertain. Trimming left V 5 bases short and J 1 base short, with 9 bases between. Germline V gene lookup returns CDR1 SQVTM and CDR2 ANQGSEA. The CDR3 has 12 residues. The CDR3 loop reads CSVRADSYEQYF. CDR3 DNA: TGCAGCGTTCGGGCGGATTCCTACGAGCAGTACTTC.

The gene calls are TRBV5-4 and TRBJ2-2; no clear D gene. Germline assignment: CDR1 SGHNT and CDR2 YYREEE (reference sequence). V was clipped by 1 base and J by 0 bases, with 7 bases between them. The CDR3 loop spans 15 amino acids. The CDR3 here is CASSLWGTNTGELFF. The CDR3 DNA follows: TGTGCCAGCAGCTTGTGGGGTACGAACACCGGGGAGCTGTTTTTT.

V usage is TRBV19 and J usage is TRBJ2-2; D is ambiguous. The CDR3 is 16 residues long. The germline gives CDR1 LNHDA, CDR2 SQIVND (reference sequence). The V and J ends lost 5 bases and 2 bases respectively, with 15 bases between them. The CDR3 nucleotides are TGTGCCAGTAGTCCGGACCGTCGATTCAACACCGGGGAGCTGTTTTTT. Translation gives CASSPDRRFNTGELFF.

V is TRBV7-9 and J is TRBJ1-2, with D possibly matching TRBD1 (5 bases). The CDR3 runs 17 residues. The germline CDR1 and CDR2 sequences are SEHNR and FQNEAQ (reference sequence). Trimming pared 4 bases from V and 0 bases from J, leaving 18 bases between. CDR3 DNA sequence: TGTGCCAGCAGCTCCTCGGGGGTCCTGTCCTCTAACTATGGCTACACCTTC. Translating gives CASSSSGVLSSNYGYTF. The complete variable domain, with remaining parts taken from reference TRBV7-9 and TRBJ1-2, reads DTGVSQNPRHKITKRGQNVTFRCDPISEHNRLYWYRQTLGQGPEFLTYFQNEAQLEKSRLLSDRFSAERPKGSFSTLEIQRTEQGDSAMYLCASSSSGVLSSNYGYTFGSGTRLTVV.